This T cell receptor beta chain was sequenced for a study of control samples from healthy donors and cancer patients. Assay used: immunoSEQ multiplex PCR; TCRdb lists only in-frame clones, some missing. The table includes 90,000 or so clones, around 84% detected once. V was pared by 3 bases and J by 2 bases, with 4 bases of the junction left unmatched. Looked up from germline, CDR1 is MNHEY and CDR2 is SMNVEV (reference sequence). The CDR3 contains 16 residues. What was sequenced was PBMCs. This TCR was recovered from a man in his 70s with lung cancer. The chain is built from TRBV27 and TRBJ2-6; TRBD1 agrees at 7 bases. In DNA form, the CDR3 reads TGTGCCAGCAGTTTCGAGGGGGCGGCTGGGGCCAACGTCCTGACTTTC. Translating it yields CASSFEGAAGANVLTF.